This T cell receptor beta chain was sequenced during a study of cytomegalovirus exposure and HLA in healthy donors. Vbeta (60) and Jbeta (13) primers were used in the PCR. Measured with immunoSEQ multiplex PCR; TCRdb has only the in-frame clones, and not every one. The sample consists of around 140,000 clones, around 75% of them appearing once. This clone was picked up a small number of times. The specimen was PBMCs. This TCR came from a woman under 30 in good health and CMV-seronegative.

The DNA for the CDR3 is TGTGCCAGCAGCTCCGACAGGGGCTATGGCTACACCTTC. This gives the protein CASSSDRGYGYTF. V gene TRBV7-9 combines with J gene TRBJ1-2, with 8 bases fitting TRBD1. The CDR3 is 13 amino acids. After removal of 4 bases from V and 4 bases from J, the junction contained 2 bases not matched to a gene. The V gene's germline CDR1 is SEHNR and CDR2 FQNEAQ (reference sequence).